The sequence of this T cell receptor (beta chain) was determined in a study of blood T cell repertoires in COVID-19. Study in general: Samples representing acute and convalescent COVID-19 were sourced from the United States, Italy and Spain.

A remark on this clone: Being one base from a much bigger clone, this may be a read error.

The germline CDR1 and CDR2 sequences are MNHEY and SMNVEV (reference sequence). The CDR3 runs 12 residues. Per the original data handling: It was from reference gene primer amplification that nucleated cell counts were estimated. Only in-frame clones appear in the TCRdb table, and some are missing; sequencing was by immunoSEQ multiplex PCR. From that table come the V and J calls and clone size; the DNA was used to work out D and trimming. The sample contains 200,000 to 250,000 clones, around 87% of which appear only once. The sequence was obtained from a woman in her 70s with active or convalescent COVID-19. Input material: peripheral blood. The V call is TRBV27, the J call TRBJ1-5; unclear D gene. CDR3 sequence (DNA): TGTGCCAGCAGTTTTAGCGATCAGCCCCAGCATTTT. Amino acids: CASSFSDQPQHF.